The clone carrying this TCR beta chain was observed many times. Its antigen is undetermined. V lost 5 bases and J lost 6, with 11 bases in between. This CDR3 spans 12 amino acids. Germline values: CDR1 SGHVS, CDR2 FQNEAQ. Time point denoted: patch test 3, about 24 weeks after DPC sensitization. The treatment is: therapeutic diphenylcyclopropenone sensitization with weekly scalp DPC. This sample stems from a study of human T cells and chemical hapten exposure. Overall study context: The patients were mostly female; they had alopecia areata, totalis or universalis. Study-level points and caveats: The number of TCRs over 1 in 1000 frequency stayed unchanged after DPC.

Library construction involved attaching unique molecular identifiers to individual cDNA molecules, which allowed quantitative, reproducible TCR counting. Authors' methods: A per-sample median of 95,638 TCRs was observed, with counts ranging from roughly 20,000 to 750,000. TCRdb processed the RACE reads anew with MiXCR; each CDR3 protein has one entry. Clone size and V and J calls follow TCRdb, not the original study. The repertoire holds some 110,000 distinct CDR3 sequences, with around 10% as singletons. This TCR derives from a woman aged 50 to 60 with alopecia areata. Some clones in this sample may be carry-over from other donors' samples. This sample comprised whole blood, obtained in connection with sensitization to the hapten diphenylcyclopropenone (DPC). The V and J genes are TRBV7-8 and TRBJ2-7; D remains ambiguous. CDR3 residues: CASSVHLSEQYF. For the CDR3, the DNA is TGTGCCAGCAGCGTACATCTGTCCGAGCAGTACTTC.